The 20 T cell receptor beta chains listed next were all sequenced from one sample in a study of STAT5B mutations in CD4+ large granular lymphocyte leukemia. Assay used: immunoSEQ multiplex PCR; TCRdb lists only in-frame clones, some missing. The sample holds 20,000 to 25,000 clones, around 75% seen once. Specimen: CD4+ T cells from blood buffy coats. The origin of the receptors is a human donor in good health.

This clone has just a few counts. The CDR3 region is CASSPALPGANVLTF. DNA of the CDR3: TGTGCCAGCAGCCCAGCCCTGCCTGGGGCCAACGTCCTGACTTTC. J is TRBJ2-6 and V is TRBV7-8; D is unclear. Trimming pared 5 bases from V and 2 bases from J, leaving 10 bases between. The CDR3 sequence is 15 residues long. Germline CDR1 is SGHVS and CDR2 is FQNEAQ.

This chain uses TRBV19 with TRBJ1-6; weak D call: TRBD1 (5 bases). The germline gives CDR1 LNHDA, CDR2 SQIVND (reference sequence). The CDR3 sequence is 14 residues long. The germline V and J ends were trimmed by 6 bases and 10 bases, with 16 bases remaining between them. CDR3 in amino acids: CASRDLSRGSPLHF. CDR3 in DNA: TGTGCCAGTAGAGACCTGTCAAGGGGCTCACCCCTCCACTTT.

J is TRBJ2-5 and V is TRBV14, with D uncertain. The V and J ends lost 4 bases and 2 bases respectively, with 2 bases between them. The CDR3 is 11 amino acids. From germline, CDR1 is SGHDN and CDR2 FVKESK. The CDR3 sequence: CASSLQETQYF. The CDR3 bases are TGTGCCAGCAGCCTTCAAGAGACCCAGTACTTC.

This clone occurred once. The rearrangement uses TRBV5-1 and TRBJ1-4, with 7 bases fitting TRBD1. The CDR3 sequence is 16 residues long. Germline V lookup: CDR1 SGHRS, CDR2 YFSETQ. V dropped 3 bases and J dropped 2; count of bases not matched to a gene: 7. The CDR3 DNA sequence: TGCGCCAGCAGCTCACGCTTGACAGGGACTAATGAAAAACTGTTTTTT. Translation gives CASSSRLTGTNEKLFF. The variable domain in full, with the rest retrieved from reference TRBV5-1 and TRBJ1-4, is KAGVTQTPRYLIKTRGQQVTLSCSPISGHRSVSWYQQTPGQGLQFLFEYFSETQRNKGNFPGRFSGRQFSNSRSEMNVSTLELGDSALYLCASSSRLTGTNEKLFFGSGTQLSVL.

The chain combines TRBV5-8 with TRBJ1-2; a weak D match, TRBD1 (6 bases). The CDR3 consists of 14 residues. V shed 2 bases and J shed 2 bases, with 10 bases lying between them. Germline V gene sequence: CDR1 SGHTS, CDR2 YDEGEE. The CDR3 bases are TGTGCCAGCAGCTTTGATCAGGGGAACTATGGCTACACCTTC. As protein: CASSFDQGNYGYTF.

This chain connects TRBV6-6 to TRBJ2-1; 10 bases map to TRBD2. The germline gives CDR1 MNHNY, CDR2 SVGAGI (reference sequence). The CDR3 totals 15 residues. The V and J ends lost 6 bases and 6 bases, in that order; junction bases with no gene match: 8. The CDR3 loop is CASSPSGSLFNEQFF. The CDR3 DNA follows: TGTGCCAGCAGCCCTAGCGGGAGTCTGTTCAATGAGCAGTTCTTC.

V and J are TRBV9 and TRBJ2-2; D may be TRBD2 (7 bases). CDR1 is SGDLS and CDR2 is YYNGEE in the germline V gene. V dropped 0 bases and J dropped 4 bases, with 16 bases sitting between them. The CDR3 totals 17 residues. As DNA, the CDR3 is TGTGCCAGCAGCGTAGAAGGGGGGGGCGTTGGCACCGGGGAGCTGTTTTTT. Protein product: CASSVEGGGVGTGELFF.

The gene calls are TRBV19 and TRBJ1-5; maybe TRBD1 (5 bases). Per the germline V gene, CDR1 is LNHDA and CDR2 is SQIVND (reference sequence). The V gene lost 0 bases and the J gene lost 11 bases, with 14 bases spanning the gap. CDR3 length equals 14 residues. The CDR3 sequence is CASSIEDTRSAQHF. As DNA, the CDR3 is TGTGCCAGTAGTATAGAGGACACCAGATCAGCCCAGCATTTT.

V and J are TRBV7-9 and TRBJ1-3; 9 nucleotides match TRBD1. Germline lookup yields CDR1 SEHNR and CDR2 FQNEAQ (reference sequence). The CDR3 covers 15 residues. V gave up 5 bases and J gave up 3 bases; unmatched junction bases: 5. CDR3 protein: CASSLQGAIGNTIYF. For the CDR3, the DNA is TGTGCCAGCAGCCTACAGGGGGCCATTGGAAACACCATATATTTT. The full variable domain, in which reference TRBV7-9 and TRBJ1-3 provide the parts outside the CDR3, is DTGVSQNPRHKITKRGQNVTFRCDPISEHNRLYWYRQTLGQGPEFLTYFQNEAQLEKSRLLSDRFSAERPKGSFSTLEIQRTEQGDSAMYLCASSLQGAIGNTIYFGEGSWLTVV.

In its sample, this clone was seen a few times. V and J are TRBV19 and TRBJ1-6; the match to TRBD1 covers 9 bases. The CDR3 consists of 16 residues. The trim removed 6 bases at V and 5 bases at J, leaving 8 bases unmatched. The V gene's germline CDR1 is LNHDA and CDR2 SQIVND (reference sequence). The CDR3 DNA sequence: TGTGCCAGTAGAAGTAGTACAGGGGGCAATAATTCACCCCTCCACTTT. The encoded protein is CASRSSTGGNNSPLHF.

The chain uses TRBV5-1 and TRBJ2-7; D unresolved. V lost 0 bases and J lost 4, with 2 bases in between. This CDR3 is built from 11 residues. Germline CDR1 and CDR2: SGHRS and YFSETQ. CDR3 nucleotide sequence: TGCGCCAGCAGCTTGGCGTACGAGCAGTACTTC. Residues: CASSLAYEQYF.

This chain connects TRBV6-5 to TRBJ1-2; 7 bases match TRBD1. With 2 bases clipped from V and 6 bases from J, the junction kept 9 bases outside the gene matches. CDR3 length equals 15 residues. Germline CDR1 is MNHEY and CDR2 is SVGAGI. As DNA, the CDR3 is TGTGCCAGCAGTTACGGAGGGGGCGGATGGGATGGCTACACCTTC. Its protein is CASSYGGGGWDGYTF.

The chain links TRBV7-2 to TRBJ1-3; no definite D call. This CDR3 is 19 amino acids long. Trimming left V 6 bases short and J 2 bases short, with 26 bases between. Germline CDR1 SGHTA, CDR2 FQGNSA. In nucleotides, the CDR3 is TGTGCCAGCAGTTCCATGTTTGGTCAGGCCGGAGTGACTGGAAACACCATATATTTT. Translating gives CASSSMFGQAGVTGNTIYF.

The CDR3: CASSYNQREGRETQYF. CDR3 sequence (DNA): TGTGCCAGCAGCTACAATCAGCGGGAGGGCCGCGAGACCCAGTACTTC. The chain recombines TRBV7-8 with TRBJ2-5, with 10 nucleotides matching TRBD2. With V trimmed by 4 bases and J by 5 bases, 10 bases remained unmatched. Germline CDR1 reads SGHVS; CDR2 reads FQNEAQ. The CDR3 has 16 amino acids.

The chain links TRBV5-1 to TRBJ2-6; 8 nucleotides align to TRBD1. This CDR3 spans 18 amino acids. The V gene's germline CDR1 is SGHRS and CDR2 YFSETQ. After removal of 5 bases from V and 1 base from J, the junction contained 11 bases not matched to a gene. CDR3 in amino acids: CASRDLDRGGSGANVLTF. CDR3 DNA: TGCGCCAGCAGGGACCTCGACAGGGGTGGGTCTGGGGCCAACGTCCTGACTTTC.

The V call is TRBV11-1, the J call TRBJ1-1; D is unclear. V was shortened by 0 bases and J by 2 bases, with 7 bases between the two germline ends. This CDR3 region has 14 residues. The germline gives CDR1 SGHAT, CDR2 FQDESV (reference sequence). CDR3 sequence: CASSLAGSNTEAFF. CDR3 nucleotides: TGTGCCAGCAGCTTAGCTGGGAGCAACACTGAAGCTTTCTTT.

This sequence joins TRBV30 and TRBJ1-1, with D uncertain. The CDR3 is 12 amino acids. Germline V lookup: CDR1 GTSNPN, CDR2 SVGIG (reference sequence). The germline V and J ends were trimmed by 0 bases and 2 bases, with 4 bases remaining between them. This CDR3 reads CAWSVPNTEAFF. DNA for the CDR3: TGTGCCTGGAGTGTACCAAACACTGAAGCTTTCTTT.

The rearrangement links TRBV28 to TRBJ2-7; D is uncertain. Trimming cost V 3 bases and J 2 bases, with 14 bases left between them. The CDR3 totals 15 residues. CDR1 MDHEN and CDR2 SYDVKM come from the germline V gene. CDR3 region: CASSFWAVLTYEQYF. The CDR3 DNA is TGTGCCAGCAGTTTTTGGGCAGTCCTGACCTACGAGCAGTACTTC.

The chain joins TRBV4-1 to TRBJ2-1; 11 nucleotides agree with TRBD2. The CDR3 extends over 17 amino acids. The J segment lost 3 bases and the V segment lost 1 base, leaving 5 bases of the junction unmatched. Germline-derived CDR1 and CDR2 are MGHRA and YSYEKL. CDR3 in amino acids: CASSQATGLADYNEQFF. Written as DNA, the CDR3 is TGCGCCAGCAGCCAAGCAACGGGACTAGCGGACTACAATGAGCAGTTCTTC.

This chain connects TRBV15 to TRBJ2-3; TRBD2 matches at 7 bases. The CDR3 runs to 16 residues. V lost 5 bases, J lost 3 bases, and 11 bases stayed unmatched. Germline V gene sequence: CDR1 LNHNV, CDR2 YYDKDF (reference sequence). The CDR3 coding sequence is TGTGCCACCAGCCGGGGAGGGGCGGCGTTGACAGATACGCAGTATTTT. This encodes CATSRGGAALTDTQYF.